Each of the 28 T cell receptor beta chains below was sequenced from the same sample in a study of blood T cell repertoires in COVID-19. TCRdb's table, derived via immunoSEQ multiplex PCR, lists solely in-frame clones and lacks some. Of 300,000 to 400,000 clones listed, around nine tenths are singletons. Material: peripheral blood. These receptors came from a woman aged 70-85 years with COVID-19, enrolled during active disease.

V gene TRBV7-9 combines with J gene TRBJ1-1; the match to TRBD1 covers 8 bases. Trimming took 5 bases from V and 1 from J; bases not matched to a gene: 3. The CDR3 is made up of 14 amino acids. Germline V CDR1 and CDR2: SEHNR, FQNEAQ (reference sequence). The CDR3 loop reads CASSLDRENTEAFF. The CDR3 bases are TGTGCCAGCAGCCTGGACAGGGAGAACACTGAAGCTTTCTTT.

J is TRBJ1-1 and V is TRBV7-9; 12 nucleotides match TRBD1. Germline V gene data show CDR1 as SEHNR and CDR2 as FQNEAQ (reference sequence). V trimming: 6 bases; J trimming: 0 bases; junction bases outside the gene matches: 14. This CDR3 is 19 amino acids long. This chain's CDR3 is CASRSTGTGGNLMNTEAFF. The CDR3 DNA reads as TGTGCCAGCAGGTCTACCGGGACAGGGGGCAATCTTATGAACACTGAAGCTTTCTTT.

The J gene is TRBJ1-2, the V gene TRBV5-1; D is unresolved. Germline V gene lookup returns CDR1 SGHRS and CDR2 YFSETQ. This CDR3 is 15 amino acids long. V was trimmed by 0 bases and J by 3 bases, leaving 12 bases between them. CDR3 region: CASSLERMGDYGYTF. For the CDR3, the DNA is TGCGCCAGCAGCTTGGAGAGGATGGGAGACTATGGCTACACCTTC. Complete variable domain (other parts from reference TRBV5-1 and TRBJ1-2): KAGVTQTPRYLIKTRGQQVTLSCSPISGHRSVSWYQQTPGQGLQFLFEYFSETQRNKGNFPGRFSGRQFSNSRSEMNVSTLELGDSALYLCASSLERMGDYGYTFGSGTRLTVV.

This sequence joins TRBV7-9 and TRBJ2-2; D unresolved. Per the germline V gene, CDR1 is SEHNR and CDR2 is FQNEAQ (reference sequence). V lost 3 bases and J lost 2, with 10 bases in between. The CDR3 totals 15 residues. CDR3 in amino acids: CASSFFSANTGELFF. The CDR3 region has the DNA TGTGCCAGCAGCTTTTTCAGCGCTAACACCGGGGAGCTGTTTTTT.

This chain uses TRBV6-5 with TRBJ1-6; no clear D. Germline CDR1 and CDR2: MNHEY and SVGAGI. The CDR3 length is 15 residues. With 5 bases removed from V and 0 bases from J, the gap between germline ends came to 8 bases. CDR3 residues: CASSTPVSYNSPLHF. The CDR3 nucleotides are TGTGCCAGCAGTACCCCGGTCTCCTATAATTCACCCCTCCACTTT.

This chain connects TRBV4-3 to TRBJ1-4, with a weak D call TRBD1 (6 bases). V was shortened by 2 bases and J by 13 bases, with 14 bases between the two germline ends. This CDR3 is 13 amino acids long. Germline CDR1 and CDR2: LGHNA and YSLEER. CDR3 loop: CASSQRDRPRLFF. The CDR3 nucleotides are TGCGCCAGCAGCCAACGCGACAGGCCCAGACTGTTTTTT.

This rearrangement joins TRBV3-1 (or the pseudogene TRBV3-2) to TRBJ1-1; tentatively, D is TRBD1 (6 bases). Germline-derived CDR1 and CDR2 are LGHDT and YNNKEL (reference sequence). V was clipped by 2 bases and J by 0 bases, with 10 bases between them. CDR3 size: 15 residues. The CDR3 region is CASSQTQGLNTEAFF. CDR3 in DNA: TGTGCCAGCAGCCAAACGCAGGGGCTGAACACTGAAGCTTTCTTT.

V is TRBV5-1 and J is TRBJ2-5; D may be TRBD1 (6 bases). The ends were cut back, 8 bases at V and 2 bases at J, with 13 bases in the middle. The CDR3 is made up of 13 amino acids. The germline gives CDR1 SGHRS, CDR2 YFSETQ. The DNA of the CDR3 is TGCGCCAGTACCAGACAGGAGCAAGAGACCCAGTACTTC. It codes for CASTRQEQETQYF.

In this sample, this clone turned up once. The chain combines TRBV28 with TRBJ2-1, with D possibly TRBD2 on 7 matching bases. CDR3 size: 13 residues. V lost 4 bases to trimming and J lost 9 bases, with 13 bases between them. Per germline, CDR1 MDHEN and CDR2 SYDVKM. This CDR3 reads CASSWGGLGEQFF. DNA for the CDR3: TGTGCCAGCAGTTGGGGGGGGCTCGGTGAGCAGTTCTTC.

The rearrangement links TRBV23-1 to TRBJ1-1; D remains ambiguous. TRBV23-1 is given ORF status, its function remaining uncertain. Trimming shortened V by 1 base and J by 1 base, and 10 bases separated the two germline ends. The CDR3 spans 15 residues. The CDR3 is CASSQLRSQNTEAFF. CDR3 in DNA: TGCGCCAGCAGTCAATTGAGATCCCAGAACACTGAAGCTTTCTTT.

The V gene is TRBV5-1, the J gene TRBJ2-1, with 9 bases aligning to TRBD1. This CDR3 has 15 amino acids. The trim removed 2 bases at V and 6 bases at J, leaving 6 bases unmatched. CDR1 and CDR2 from the germline V gene are SGHRS and YFSETQ. The CDR3 DNA reads as TGCGCCAGCAGCTTAAGGACAGGGGCGGCCAATGAGCAGTTCTTC. This sequence encodes CASSLRTGAANEQFF.

CDR3 sequence reads: CASSLAPGRAYGYTF. As DNA, the CDR3 is TGTGCCAGCAGCTTAGCGCCCGGGAGGGCCTATGGCTACACCTTC. The gene calls are TRBV7-2 and TRBJ1-2; D not certain. V lost 0 bases, J lost 4 bases, and 12 bases lay in between. The CDR3 has 15 amino acids. In germline, CDR1 is SGHTA, CDR2 FQGNSA.

The genes are TRBV10-2 and TRBJ2-1; 8 bases fit TRBD2. This CDR3 has 14 amino acids. The germline gives CDR1 WSHSY, CDR2 SAAADI. The CDR3 coding sequence is TGCGCAACCACCGACGGGGGGGCCGGCTATGAGCAGTTCTTC. The encoded protein is CATTDGGAGYEQFF.

The chain employs TRBV3-1 (or the pseudogene TRBV3-2) and TRBJ2-7, with 8 positions matching TRBD2. J gave up 6 bases and V 4 bases, and 14 bases lay outside the gene matches. The CDR3 contains 16 residues. Germline V gene sequence: CDR1 LGHDT, CDR2 YNNKEL (reference sequence). The DNA of the CDR3 is TGTGCCAGCAGCCCCGAGGCAGGCGGGGGGACGTTCGAGCAGTACTTC. This gives the protein CASSPEAGGGTFEQYF.

This clone occurred once. The genes are TRBV7-3 and TRBJ1-1; 11 bases align to TRBD1. With 5 bases clipped from V and 5 bases from J, the junction kept 4 bases outside the gene matches. The CDR3 sequence is 14 residues long. CDR1 is SGHTA and CDR2 is FQGTGA in the germline V gene. The DNA for the CDR3 is TGTGCCAGCAGCGGACAGGGGGCTGGTACTGAAGCTTTCTTT. It translates to CASSGQGAGTEAFF.

The V and J genes are TRBV30 and TRBJ1-4, with 8 bases fitting TRBD1. Germline lookup yields CDR1 GTSNPN and CDR2 SVGIG (reference sequence). The CDR3 contains 16 residues. Trimming took 3 bases from V and 0 from J; bases not matched to a gene: 6. The CDR3 region has the DNA TGTGCCTGGAGGACAGGGGCTACGACAACTAATGAAAAACTGTTTTTT. Encoded protein: CAWRTGATTTNEKLFF.

This clone turned up a few times. The V call is TRBV28, the J call TRBJ1-3; the match to TRBD1 covers 7 bases. CDR3 length equals 15 residues. The germline V gene has CDR1 MDHEN and CDR2 SYDVKM. The trim removed 7 bases at V and 4 bases at J, leaving 10 bases unmatched. CDR3 sequence reads: CASTPSTGRGNTIYF. CDR3 sequence (DNA): TGTGCCAGCACGCCGTCGACAGGGCGAGGAAACACCATATATTTT. The variable domain in full, with the rest retrieved from reference TRBV28 and TRBJ1-3, is DVKVTQSSRYLVKRTGEKVFLECVQDMDHENMFWYRQDPGLGLRLIYFSYDVKMKEKGDIPEGYSVSREKKERFSLILESASTNQTSMYLCASTPSTGRGNTIYFGEGSWLTVV.

The chain has TRBV19 and TRBJ1-1, with no clear D. V lost 3 bases and J 1 base, leaving 6 bases between the germline ends. Per germline, CDR1 LNHDA and CDR2 SQIVND (reference sequence). This CDR3 spans 13 amino acids. The DNA of the CDR3 is TGTGCCAGTAGTATTGTGAGGAACACTGAAGCTTTCTTT. Translating gives CASSIVRNTEAFF.

This chain joins TRBV10-1 and TRBJ2-3, with 11 bases identical to TRBD2. This CDR3 is built from 14 residues. Germline values: CDR1 WNHNN, CDR2 SYGVQD (reference sequence). The V gene end was trimmed by 4 bases and the J gene end by 4 bases; junction bases not matched to a gene: 1. The CDR3 DNA is TGCGCCAGCAGTGTAGCGGGGGGGCCAGATACGCAGTATTTT. Encoded protein: CASSVAGGPDTQYF.

This chain uses TRBV29-1 with TRBJ2-3, with a weak D call TRBD2 (5 bases). Per the germline V gene, CDR1 is SQVTM and CDR2 is ANQGSEA. V was clipped by 2 bases and J by 4 bases, with 10 bases between them. The CDR3 runs 13 residues. The CDR3 loop reads CSVERSGSDTQYF. The CDR3 DNA reads TGCAGCGTTGAAAGGTCGGGGTCAGATACGCAGTATTTT.

The CDR3: CASSLSSGGAGEQYF. Here the CDR3 DNA reads TGTGCCAGCAGCCTCTCTAGCGGGGGGGCGGGTGAGCAGTACTTC. The genes are TRBV2 and TRBJ2-7; 12 bases map to TRBD2. Germline CDR1 SNHLY, CDR2 FYNNEI. This CDR3 has 15 residues. V was clipped by 6 bases and J by 7 bases; unmatched bases: 10.

CDR3 region: CASSAGIGLAGTADTQYF. DNA of the CDR3: TGTGCCAGCAGCGCGGGGATCGGACTAGCGGGGACCGCAGATACGCAGTATTTT. The chain couples TRBV9 to TRBJ2-3, with 12 bases aligning to TRBD2. CDR3 size: 18 residues. Per the germline V gene, CDR1 is SGDLS and CDR2 is YYNGEE. V lost 3 bases to trimming and J lost 4 bases; unmatched junction nucleotides: 12.

This clone occurred a few times. The CDR3 loop is CASSSDRGRAGYGYTF. In nucleotides, the CDR3 is TGTGCCAGCAGCTCGGACAGGGGGCGAGCTGGGTATGGCTACACCTTC. The rearrangement links TRBV5-4 to TRBJ1-2, with 11 bases matching TRBD1. The V segment lost 3 bases and the J segment 5 bases; nucleotides outside the gene matches: 9. CDR1 and CDR2 from the germline V gene are SGHNT and YYREEE (reference sequence). This CDR3 spans 16 amino acids.

The chain uses TRBV28 and TRBJ1-1, with 7 nucleotides matching TRBD1. V was pared by 3 bases and J by 4 bases, with 5 bases of the junction left unmatched. Per germline, CDR1 MDHEN and CDR2 SYDVKM. This CDR3 comprises 14 residues. CDR3 residues: CASSLGDRITEAFF. Written as DNA, the CDR3 is TGTGCCAGCAGTTTGGGGGACAGAATCACTGAAGCTTTCTTT.

This clone was observed a few times. The chain has TRBV6-5 and TRBJ1-2; D possibly corresponds to TRBD1 (6 bases). V lost 0 bases to trimming and J lost 4 bases, with 9 bases between them. The length of the CDR3 is 14 residues. Germline V lookup: CDR1 MNHEY, CDR2 SVGAGI. The CDR3 sequence: CASSYSTGIYGYTF. The DNA for the CDR3 is TGTGCCAGCAGTTACTCGACAGGCATCTATGGCTACACCTTC.

This chain links TRBV12-2 with TRBJ2-1; TRBD2, as called in the table, went unchecked against the DNA. TRBV12-2 has pseudogene status. The CDR3 has 17 residues. The chain's CDR3 is CASRLAPLAGSHNEQFF. As DNA, the CDR3 is TGTGCAAGTCGCTTAGCCCCACTAGCGGGGAGCCACAATGAGCAGTTCTTC.

This rearrangement joins TRBV3-1 (or the pseudogene TRBV3-2) to TRBJ1-1; D is ambiguous. The CDR3 has 14 amino acids. Trimming stripped 1 base from V and 1 base from J, with 7 bases between. Germline assignment: CDR1 LGHDT and CDR2 YNNKEL (reference sequence). The CDR3 protein is CASSQARQNTEAFF. The CDR3 DNA follows: TGTGCCAGCAGCCAAGCCCGACAGAACACTGAAGCTTTCTTT.

This clone was seen a single time. The V gene is TRBV7-9, the J gene TRBJ1-2; TRBD1 matches 9 bases. The CDR3 spans 13 residues. J gave up 6 bases and V 5 bases, and 4 bases lay outside the gene matches. CDR1 and CDR2 (germline): SEHNR, FQNEAQ (reference sequence). CDR3 region: CASSVDRGNGYTF. CDR3 bases: TGTGCCAGCAGCGTGGACAGGGGAAATGGCTACACCTTC.